This TCR beta chain is drawn from a study of metastatic and nonmetastatic thyroid tumors. Across the whole study: The comparison covered peripheral blood and tumor or nodule tissue in malignant and benign thyroid patients.

Patients were all untreated before their thyroid surgery. Study-level results: Versus benign nodules, malignant thyroid tumors reportedly had significantly higher TCR beta diversity, in blood and tumor.

Original processing notes: Building a distant-metastasis classifier for papillary thyroid cancer drew on CDR3 differences across clinicopathological groups. Via MiXCR, TCRdb re-called the PCR reads. TCRdb, not the original authors, processed these V and J calls. Here the sample spans tens of thousands of clones, roughly an eighth being singletons. V lost 2 bases to trimming and J lost 5 bases, with 7 bases between them. The CDR3 totals 13 residues. This clone was recorded at least ten times. Its specificity is not known. Other nucleotide sequences from this sample produce the same CDR3. The rearrangement joins TRBV12-3 or TRBV12-4 to TRBJ1-5, with D hard to call. This sequence was found in a female donor with papillary thyroid cancer or a benign thyroid nodule (not recorded which). Some clones in this sample may be carry-over from other donors' samples. The specimen sequenced was blood. CDR3 in amino acids: CASSLTGDQPQHF. Here the CDR3 DNA reads TGTGCCAGCAGTTTAACCGGGGATCAGCCCCAGCATTTT.